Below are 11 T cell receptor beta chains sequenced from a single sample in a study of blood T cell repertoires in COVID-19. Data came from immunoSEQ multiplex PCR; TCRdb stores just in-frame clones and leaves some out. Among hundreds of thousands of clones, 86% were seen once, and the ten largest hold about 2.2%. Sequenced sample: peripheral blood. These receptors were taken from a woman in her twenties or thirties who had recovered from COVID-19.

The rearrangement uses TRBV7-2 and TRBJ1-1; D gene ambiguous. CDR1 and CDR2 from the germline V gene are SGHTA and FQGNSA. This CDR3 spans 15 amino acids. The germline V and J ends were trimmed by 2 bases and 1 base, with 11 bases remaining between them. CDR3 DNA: TGTGCCAGCAGCTTATTCGGCGGGGAGAACACTGAAGCTTTCTTT. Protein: CASSLFGGENTEAFF.

The CDR3 loop is CASSPGTGVGEQYF. CDR3 DNA sequence: TGTGCCAGCAGCCCCGGGACAGGGGTGGGCGAGCAGTACTTC. The J gene is TRBJ2-7, the V gene TRBV5-6; 10 positions agree with TRBD1. In germline, CDR1 is SGHDT, CDR2 YYEEEE. The CDR3 sequence is 14 residues long. Trimming took 4 bases from V and 6 from J; bases not matched to a gene: 7.

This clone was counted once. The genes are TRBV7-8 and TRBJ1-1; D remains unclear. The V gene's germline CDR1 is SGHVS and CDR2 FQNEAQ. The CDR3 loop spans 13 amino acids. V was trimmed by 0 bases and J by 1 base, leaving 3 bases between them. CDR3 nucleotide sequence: TGTGCCAGCAGCTTAGCCCGGAACACTGAAGCTTTCTTT. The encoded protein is CASSLARNTEAFF.

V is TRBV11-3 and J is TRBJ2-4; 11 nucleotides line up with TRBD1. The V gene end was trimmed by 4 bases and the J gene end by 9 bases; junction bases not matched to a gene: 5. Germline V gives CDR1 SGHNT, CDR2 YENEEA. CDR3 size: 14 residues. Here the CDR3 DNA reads TGTGCCAGCAGCTCGGGACAGGGGGAGGCCATTCAGTACTTC. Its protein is CASSSGQGEAIQYF.

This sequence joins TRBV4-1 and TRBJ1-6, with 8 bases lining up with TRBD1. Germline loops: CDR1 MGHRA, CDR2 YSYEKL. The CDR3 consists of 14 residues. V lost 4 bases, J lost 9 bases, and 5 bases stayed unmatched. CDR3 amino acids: CASSLTGGTSPLHF. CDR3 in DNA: TGCGCCAGCAGCCTAACAGGGGGTACTTCACCCCTCCACTTT.

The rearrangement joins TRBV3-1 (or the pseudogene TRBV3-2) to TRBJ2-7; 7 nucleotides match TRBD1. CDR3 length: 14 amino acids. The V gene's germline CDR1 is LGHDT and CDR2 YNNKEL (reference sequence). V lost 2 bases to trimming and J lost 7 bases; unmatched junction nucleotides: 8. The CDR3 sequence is CASSQSRGLGEQYF. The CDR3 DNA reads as TGTGCCAGCAGCCAATCCAGGGGGTTGGGGGAGCAGTACTTC.

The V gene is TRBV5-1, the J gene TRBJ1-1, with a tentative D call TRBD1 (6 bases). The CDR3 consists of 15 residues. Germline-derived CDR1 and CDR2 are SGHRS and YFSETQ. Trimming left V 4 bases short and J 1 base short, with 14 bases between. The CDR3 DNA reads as TGCGCCAGCAGCATTGGTGGGGGCCAGAACACTGAAGCTTTCTTT. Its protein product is CASSIGGGQNTEAFF.

This chain's CDR3 is CASRPGRGANEQFF. The CDR3 DNA reads TGTGCCAGTAGGCCCGGGCGGGGCGCCAATGAGCAGTTCTTC. This sequence joins TRBV19 and TRBJ2-1, with D maybe TRBD2 (6 bases). This CDR3 is built from 14 residues. Germline values: CDR1 LNHDA, CDR2 SQIVND (reference sequence). V was shortened by 6 bases and J by 6 bases, with 15 bases between the two germline ends.

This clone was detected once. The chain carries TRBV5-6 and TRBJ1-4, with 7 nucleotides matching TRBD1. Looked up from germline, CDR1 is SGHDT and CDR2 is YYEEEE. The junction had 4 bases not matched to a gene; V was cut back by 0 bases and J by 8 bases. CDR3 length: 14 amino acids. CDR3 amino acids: CASSLGTGREKLFF. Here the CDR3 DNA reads TGTGCCAGCAGCTTGGGGACAGGACGGGAAAAACTGTTTTTT.

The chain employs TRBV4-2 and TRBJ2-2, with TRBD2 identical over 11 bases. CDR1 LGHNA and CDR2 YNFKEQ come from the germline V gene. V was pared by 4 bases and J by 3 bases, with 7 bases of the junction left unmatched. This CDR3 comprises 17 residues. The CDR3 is CASSPALAGGDTGELFF. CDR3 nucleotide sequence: TGTGCCAGCAGCCCGGCCTTAGCGGGAGGGGACACCGGGGAGCTGTTTTTT.

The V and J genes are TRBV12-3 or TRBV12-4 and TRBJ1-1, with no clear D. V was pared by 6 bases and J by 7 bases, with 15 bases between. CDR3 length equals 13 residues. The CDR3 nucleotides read TGTGCCAGCAGGCCTACAGTCCTGGGTGAAGCTTTCTTT. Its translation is CASRPTVLGEAFF.